This TCR beta chain was captured by sequencing in a study of early T cells in non-severe SARS-CoV-2 infection. Study-wide context: Chains stayed unpaired after sequencing of bulk RNA from unsorted whole blood.

Findings and limits, study-wide: The matching step, a VDJdb search, favored anti-spike CD8 responses and missed private and CD4 specificities.

This clonotype was found many times. The target antigen is unknown. The library protocol tagged individual cDNA molecules with unique molecular identifiers. Each CDR3 protein gets one entry after TCRdb re-called the 5' RACE reads with MiXCR. The sample records about 50,000 distinct CDR3 sequences, about 10% being singletons. Trimming cost V 3 bases and J 4 bases, with 10 bases left between them. The CDR3 is made up of 13 amino acids. Per germline, CDR1 KGHSH and CDR2 LQKENI. The sequenced sample consisted of whole blood. This TCR came from an adult who was a healthcare worker with PCR-confirmed SARS-CoV-2 infection or an uninfected control (not recorded which). The rearrangement uses TRBV18 and TRBJ2-7; maybe TRBD1 (6 bases). As DNA, the CDR3 is TGTGCCAGCTCACCCCCCGACAGGTACGAGCAGTACTTC. Its translation is CASSPPDRYEQYF.